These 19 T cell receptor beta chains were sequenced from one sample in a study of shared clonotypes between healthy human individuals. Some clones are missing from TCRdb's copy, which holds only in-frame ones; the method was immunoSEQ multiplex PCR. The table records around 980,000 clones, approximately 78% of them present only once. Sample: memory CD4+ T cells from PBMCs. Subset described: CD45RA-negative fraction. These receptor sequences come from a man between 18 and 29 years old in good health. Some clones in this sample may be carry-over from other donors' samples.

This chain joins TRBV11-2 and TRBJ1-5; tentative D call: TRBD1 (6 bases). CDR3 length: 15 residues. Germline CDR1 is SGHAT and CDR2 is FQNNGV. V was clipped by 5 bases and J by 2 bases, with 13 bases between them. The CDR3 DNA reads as TGTGCCAGCAGCCCCGTAGGGGGACGCAATCAGCCCCAGCATTTT. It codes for CASSPVGGRNQPQHF.

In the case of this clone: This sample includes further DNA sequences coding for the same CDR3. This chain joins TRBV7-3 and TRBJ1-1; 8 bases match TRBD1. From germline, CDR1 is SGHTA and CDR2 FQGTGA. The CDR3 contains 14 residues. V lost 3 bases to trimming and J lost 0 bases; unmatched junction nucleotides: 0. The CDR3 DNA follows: TGTGCCAGCAGCTTGACAGGGGTGAACACTGAAGCTTTCTTT. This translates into CASSLTGVNTEAFF.

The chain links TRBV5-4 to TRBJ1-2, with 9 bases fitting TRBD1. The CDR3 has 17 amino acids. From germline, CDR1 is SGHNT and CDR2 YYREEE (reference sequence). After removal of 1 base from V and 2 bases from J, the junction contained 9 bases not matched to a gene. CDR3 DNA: TGTGCCAGCAGCTTGACCCCGGGGACAGGGTCGAACTATGGCTACACCTTC. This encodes CASSLTPGTGSNYGYTF.

CDR3 sequence (DNA): TGCGCCAGCAGCTGGGGGGACGACCAAGAGACCCAGTACTTC. It is translated as CASSWGDDQETQYF. The chain uses TRBV5-1 and TRBJ2-5, with D tentatively TRBD2 (6 bases). V lost 3 bases to trimming and J lost 0 bases, with 9 bases between them. CDR1 and CDR2 (germline): SGHRS, YFSETQ. The CDR3 consists of 14 residues.

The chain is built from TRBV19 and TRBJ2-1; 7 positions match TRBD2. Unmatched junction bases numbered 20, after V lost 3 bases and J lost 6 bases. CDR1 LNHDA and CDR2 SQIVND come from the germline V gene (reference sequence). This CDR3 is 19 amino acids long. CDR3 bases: TGTGCCAGTAGTATTGGACCGGCCGGGAGGATCCATAGTGGCAATGAGCAGTTCTTC. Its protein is CASSIGPAGRIHSGNEQFF.

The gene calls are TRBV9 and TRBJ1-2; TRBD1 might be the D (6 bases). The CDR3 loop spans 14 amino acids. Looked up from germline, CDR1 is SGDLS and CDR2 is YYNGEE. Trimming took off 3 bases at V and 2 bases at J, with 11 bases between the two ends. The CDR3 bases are TGTGCCAGCAGCGATGGTGGACAGAACTATGGCTACACCTTC. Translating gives CASSDGGQNYGYTF.

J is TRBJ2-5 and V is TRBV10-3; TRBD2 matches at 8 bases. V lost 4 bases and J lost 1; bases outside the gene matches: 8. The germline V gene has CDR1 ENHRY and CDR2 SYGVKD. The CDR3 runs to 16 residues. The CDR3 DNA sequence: TGTGCCATCAGTGGCGGCCTAGCGGGCGCCCAAGAGACCCAGTACTTC. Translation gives CAISGGLAGAQETQYF.

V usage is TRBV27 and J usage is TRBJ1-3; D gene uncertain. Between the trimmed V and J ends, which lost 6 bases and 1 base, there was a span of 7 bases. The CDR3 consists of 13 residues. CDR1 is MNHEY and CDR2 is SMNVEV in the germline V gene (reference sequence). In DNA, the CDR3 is TGTGCCAGCAGGGGCGATTCTGGAAACACCATATATTTT. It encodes CASRGDSGNTIYF.

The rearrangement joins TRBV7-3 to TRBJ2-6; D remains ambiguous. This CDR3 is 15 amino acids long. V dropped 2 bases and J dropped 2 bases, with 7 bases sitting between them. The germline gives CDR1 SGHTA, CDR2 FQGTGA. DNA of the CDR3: TGTGCCAGCAGCTTACCTCGTCCTGGGGCCAACGTCCTGACTTTC. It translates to CASSLPRPGANVLTF.

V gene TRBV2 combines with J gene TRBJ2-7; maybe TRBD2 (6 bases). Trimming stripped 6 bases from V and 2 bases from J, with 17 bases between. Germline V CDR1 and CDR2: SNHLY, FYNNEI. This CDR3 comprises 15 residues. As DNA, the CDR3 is TGTGCCAGCAGCCTCACCTTACCGGGAGCCTACGAGCAGTACTTC. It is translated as CASSLTLPGAYEQYF.

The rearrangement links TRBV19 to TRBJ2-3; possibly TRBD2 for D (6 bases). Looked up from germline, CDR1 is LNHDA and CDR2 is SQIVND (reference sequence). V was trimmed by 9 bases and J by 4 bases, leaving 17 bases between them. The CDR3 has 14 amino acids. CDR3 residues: CASSFTSSADTQYF. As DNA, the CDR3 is TGTGCCAGCTCGTTCACTTCTAGCGCAGATACGCAGTATTTT.

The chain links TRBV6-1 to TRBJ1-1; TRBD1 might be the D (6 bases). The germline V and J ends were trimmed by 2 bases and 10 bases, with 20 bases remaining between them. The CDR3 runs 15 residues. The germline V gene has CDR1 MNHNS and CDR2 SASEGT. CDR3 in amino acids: CASSEYLGAAGGAFF. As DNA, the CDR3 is TGTGCCAGCAGTGAATATCTGGGGGCGGCTGGAGGAGCTTTCTTT.

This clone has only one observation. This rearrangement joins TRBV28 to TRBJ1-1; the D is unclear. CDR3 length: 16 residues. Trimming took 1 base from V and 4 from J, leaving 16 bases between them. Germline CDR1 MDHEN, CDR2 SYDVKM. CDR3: CASSLLPAVLTTEAFF. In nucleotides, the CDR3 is TGTGCCAGCAGTTTATTACCAGCTGTTTTGACCACTGAAGCTTTCTTT.

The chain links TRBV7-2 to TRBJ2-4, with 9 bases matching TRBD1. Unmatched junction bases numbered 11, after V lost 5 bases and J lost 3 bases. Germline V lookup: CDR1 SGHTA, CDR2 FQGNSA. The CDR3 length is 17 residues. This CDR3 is CASSNGRDRVGKNIQYF. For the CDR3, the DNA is TGTGCCAGCAGCAACGGCCGGGACAGGGTAGGCAAAAACATTCAGTACTTC.

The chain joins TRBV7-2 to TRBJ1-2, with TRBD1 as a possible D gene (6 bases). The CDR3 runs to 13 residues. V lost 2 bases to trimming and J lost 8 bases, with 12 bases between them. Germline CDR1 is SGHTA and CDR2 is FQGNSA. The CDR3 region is CASSLLQGRGYTF. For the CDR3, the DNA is TGTGCCAGCAGCTTATTACAGGGTAGGGGCTACACCTTC.

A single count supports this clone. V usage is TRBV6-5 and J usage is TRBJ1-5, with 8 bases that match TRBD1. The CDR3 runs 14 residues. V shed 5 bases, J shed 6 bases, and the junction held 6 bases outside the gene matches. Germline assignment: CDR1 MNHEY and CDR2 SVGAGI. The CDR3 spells CASSPGGRGQPQHF. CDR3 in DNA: TGTGCCAGCAGTCCAGGGGGCCGAGGTCAGCCCCAGCATTTT.

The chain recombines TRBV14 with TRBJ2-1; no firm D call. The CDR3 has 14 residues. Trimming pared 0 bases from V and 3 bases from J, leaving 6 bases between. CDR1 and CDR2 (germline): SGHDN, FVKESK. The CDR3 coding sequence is TGTGCCAGCAGCCAAGATGTAAGCTACAATGAGCAGTTCTTC. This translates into CASSQDVSYNEQFF.

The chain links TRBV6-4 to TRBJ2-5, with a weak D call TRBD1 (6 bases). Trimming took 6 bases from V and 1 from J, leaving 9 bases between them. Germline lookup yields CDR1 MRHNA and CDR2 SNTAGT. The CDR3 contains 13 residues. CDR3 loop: CASSWTAQETQYF. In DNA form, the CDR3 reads TGTGCCAGCAGCTGGACAGCCCAAGAGACCCAGTACTTC.

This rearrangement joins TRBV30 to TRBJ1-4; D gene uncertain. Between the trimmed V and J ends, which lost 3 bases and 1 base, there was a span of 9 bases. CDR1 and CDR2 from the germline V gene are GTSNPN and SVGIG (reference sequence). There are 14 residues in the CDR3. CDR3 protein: CAWSARVTNEKLFF. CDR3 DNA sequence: TGTGCCTGGAGCGCCCGCGTAACTAATGAAAAACTGTTTTTT.